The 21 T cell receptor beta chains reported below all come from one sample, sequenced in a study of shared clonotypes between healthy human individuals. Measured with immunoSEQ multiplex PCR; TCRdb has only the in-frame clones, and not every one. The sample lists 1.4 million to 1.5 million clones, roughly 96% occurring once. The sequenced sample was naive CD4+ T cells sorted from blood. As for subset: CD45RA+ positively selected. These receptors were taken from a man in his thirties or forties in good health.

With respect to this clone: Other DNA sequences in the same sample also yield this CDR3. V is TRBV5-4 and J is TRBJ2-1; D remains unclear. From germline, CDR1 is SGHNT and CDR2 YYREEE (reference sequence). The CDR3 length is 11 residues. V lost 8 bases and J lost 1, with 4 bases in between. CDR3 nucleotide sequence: TGTGCCAGTACATCCTACAATGAGCAGTTCTTC. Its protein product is CASTSYNEQFF.

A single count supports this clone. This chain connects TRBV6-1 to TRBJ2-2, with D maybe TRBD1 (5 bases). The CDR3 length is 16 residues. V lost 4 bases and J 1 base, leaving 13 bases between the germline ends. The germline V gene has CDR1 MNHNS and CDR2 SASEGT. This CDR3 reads CASSAPGIRNTGELFF. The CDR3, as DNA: TGTGCCAGCAGTGCCCCAGGGATTCGGAACACCGGGGAGCTGTTTTTT.

This chain's CDR3 is CASSLVGQADTQYF. In nucleotides, the CDR3 is TGTGCCAGCAGCTTAGTGGGACAGGCAGATACGCAGTATTTT. The chain has TRBV7-2 and TRBJ2-3; 8 bases map to TRBD1. Per the germline V gene, CDR1 is SGHTA and CDR2 is FQGNSA. J gave up 4 bases and V 1 base, and 1 base lay outside the gene matches. The CDR3 runs to 14 residues.

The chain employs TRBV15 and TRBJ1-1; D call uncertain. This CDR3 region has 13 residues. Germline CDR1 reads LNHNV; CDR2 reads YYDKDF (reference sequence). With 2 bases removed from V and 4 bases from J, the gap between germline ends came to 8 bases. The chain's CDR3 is CATSRPAGTEAFF. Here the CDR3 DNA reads TGTGCCACCAGCAGACCCGCCGGCACTGAAGCTTTCTTT.

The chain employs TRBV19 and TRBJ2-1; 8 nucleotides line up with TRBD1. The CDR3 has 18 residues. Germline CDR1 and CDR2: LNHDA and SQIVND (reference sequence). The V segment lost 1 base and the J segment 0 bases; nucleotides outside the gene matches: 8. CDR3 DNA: TGTGCCAGTAGTATAGTGGTTTGGCAGGGGGCCTCCTACAATGAGCAGTTCTTC. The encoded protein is CASSIVVWQGASYNEQFF.

The CDR3 here is CASSRRLGERGFYEQFF. DNA for the CDR3: TGTGCCAGCAGTCGAAGGCTCGGGGAGAGGGGTTTCTATGAGCAGTTCTTC. This chain connects TRBV7-6 to TRBJ2-1, with D possibly being TRBD1 or TRBD2 (5 bases each). The CDR3 length is 17 residues. V was pared by 6 bases and J by 8 bases, with 26 bases between. Germline CDR1 SGHVS, CDR2 FNYEAQ.

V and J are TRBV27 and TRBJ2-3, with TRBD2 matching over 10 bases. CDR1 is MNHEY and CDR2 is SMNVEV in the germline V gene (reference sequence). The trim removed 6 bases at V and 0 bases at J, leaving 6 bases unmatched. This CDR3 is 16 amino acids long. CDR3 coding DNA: TGTGCCAGCAGCCAGCGGGGGGGAACAAGCACAGATACGCAGTATTTT. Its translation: CASSQRGGTSTDTQYF.

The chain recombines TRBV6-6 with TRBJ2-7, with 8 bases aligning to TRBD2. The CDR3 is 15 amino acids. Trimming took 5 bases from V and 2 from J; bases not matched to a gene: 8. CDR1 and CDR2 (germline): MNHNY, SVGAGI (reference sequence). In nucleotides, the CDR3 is TGTGCCAGCAGTGTAGCGGGACCATTGGCCTACGAGCAGTACTTC. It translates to CASSVAGPLAYEQYF.

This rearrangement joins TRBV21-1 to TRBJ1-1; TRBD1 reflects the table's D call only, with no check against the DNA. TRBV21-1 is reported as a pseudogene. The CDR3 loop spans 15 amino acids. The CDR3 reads CASSKKGTANTEAFF. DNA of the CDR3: TGTGCCAGCAGCAAAAAGGGGACAGCGAACACTGAAGCTTTCTTT.

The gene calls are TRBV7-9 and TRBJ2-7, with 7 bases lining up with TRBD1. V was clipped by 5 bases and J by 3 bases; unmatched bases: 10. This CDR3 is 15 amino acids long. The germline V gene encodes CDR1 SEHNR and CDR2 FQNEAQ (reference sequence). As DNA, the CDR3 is TGTGCCAGCAGCCCAGAAGGGGGCAGAAACTACGAGCAGTACTTC. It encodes CASSPEGGRNYEQYF.

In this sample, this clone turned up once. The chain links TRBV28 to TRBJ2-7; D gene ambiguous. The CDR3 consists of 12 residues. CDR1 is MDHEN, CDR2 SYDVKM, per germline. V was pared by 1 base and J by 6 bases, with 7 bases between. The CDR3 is CASSLLSREQYF. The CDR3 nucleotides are TGTGCCAGCAGTTTATTGTCGCGCGAGCAGTACTTC.

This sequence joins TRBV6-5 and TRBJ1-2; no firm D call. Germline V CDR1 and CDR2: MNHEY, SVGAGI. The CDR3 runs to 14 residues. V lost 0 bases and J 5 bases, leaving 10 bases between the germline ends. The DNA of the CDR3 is TGTGCCAGCAGTTACTCGAGAGTGTGGTATGGCTACACCTTC. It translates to CASSYSRVWYGYTF.

The CDR3 DNA sequence: TGTGCCAGCAGCAACGGACTAGCGGGATCCTACGAGCAGTACTTC. This gives the protein CASSNGLAGSYEQYF. J is TRBJ2-7 and V is TRBV9, with 12 bases lining up with TRBD2. V gave up 4 bases and J gave up 1 base; unmatched junction bases: 3. Per the germline V gene, CDR1 is SGDLS and CDR2 is YYNGEE. This CDR3 has 15 residues.

The CDR3 is CASSPHQGSYEQYF. The CDR3 DNA is TGCGCCAGCAGCCCACACCAGGGGTCCTACGAGCAGTACTTC. V usage is TRBV4-1 and J usage is TRBJ2-7, with a possible D match to TRBD1 (6 bases). Germline V gene data show CDR1 as MGHRA and CDR2 as YSYEKL. The CDR3 spans 14 residues. Trimming took 4 bases from V and 1 from J, leaving 11 bases between them.

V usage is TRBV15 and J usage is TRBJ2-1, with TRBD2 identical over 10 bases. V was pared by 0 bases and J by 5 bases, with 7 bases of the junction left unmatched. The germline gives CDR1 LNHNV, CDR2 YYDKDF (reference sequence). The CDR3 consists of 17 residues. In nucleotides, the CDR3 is TGTGCCACCAGCAGAGACCGCGGGACTAGCGCGCACAATGAGCAGTTCTTC. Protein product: CATSRDRGTSAHNEQFF.

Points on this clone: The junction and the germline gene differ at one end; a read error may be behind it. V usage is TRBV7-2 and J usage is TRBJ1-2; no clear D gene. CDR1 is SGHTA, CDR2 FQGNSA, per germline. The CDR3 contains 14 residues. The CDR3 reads CASSIAIRNYGYTF. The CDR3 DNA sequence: TGTGCCAGCAGCATAGCAATTCGAAACTATGGCTACACCTTC. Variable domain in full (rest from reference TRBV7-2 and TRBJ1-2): GAGVSQSPSNKVTEKGKDVELRCDPISGHTALYWYRQSLGQGLEFLIYFQGNSAPDKSGLPSDRFSAERTGGSVSTLTIQRTQQEDSAVYLCASSIAIRNYGYTFGSGTRLTVV.

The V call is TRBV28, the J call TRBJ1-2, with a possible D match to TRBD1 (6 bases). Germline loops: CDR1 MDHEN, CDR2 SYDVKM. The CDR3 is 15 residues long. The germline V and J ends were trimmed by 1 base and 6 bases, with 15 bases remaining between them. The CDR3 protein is CASSLLTPDSHGYTF. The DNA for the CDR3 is TGTGCCAGCAGTTTATTAACCCCGGACAGCCATGGCTACACCTTC.

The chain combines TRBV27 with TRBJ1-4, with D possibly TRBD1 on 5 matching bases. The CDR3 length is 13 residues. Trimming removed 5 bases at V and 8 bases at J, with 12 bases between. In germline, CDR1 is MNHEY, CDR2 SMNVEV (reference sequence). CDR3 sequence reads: CASSPTGGEKLFF. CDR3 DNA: TGTGCCAGCAGTCCGACGGGGGGAGAAAAACTGTTTTTT.

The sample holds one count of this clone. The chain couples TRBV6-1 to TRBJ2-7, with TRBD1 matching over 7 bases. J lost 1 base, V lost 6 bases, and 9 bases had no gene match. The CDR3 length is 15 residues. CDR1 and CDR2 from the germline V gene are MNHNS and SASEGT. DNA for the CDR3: TGTGCCAGCAGCCCCGACAGGGTAATTTCCTACGAGCAGTACTTC. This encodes CASSPDRVISYEQYF.

The CDR3, as DNA: TGTGCCAGCTCACCACGAGTACAGCACACAGATACGCAGTATTTT. Protein product: CASSPRVQHTDTQYF. V is TRBV18 and J is TRBJ2-3, with no clear D. Germline V gene sequence: CDR1 KGHSH, CDR2 LQKENI. V was trimmed by 1 base and J by 2 bases, leaving 10 bases between them. The CDR3 consists of 15 residues.

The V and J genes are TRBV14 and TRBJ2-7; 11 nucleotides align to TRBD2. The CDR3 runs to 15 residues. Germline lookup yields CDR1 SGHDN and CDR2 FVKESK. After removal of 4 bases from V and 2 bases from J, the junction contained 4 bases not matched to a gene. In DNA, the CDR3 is TGTGCCAGCAGCCCTAGCGGGAGGTCCCCCTACGAGCAGTACTTC. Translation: CASSPSGRSPYEQYF.